Presented here are 5 T cell receptor beta chains from one specimen sequenced in a study of blood T cells in healthy people across ages (dated by TCRdb to 2013 to 2016). Library generation was performed with 5' RACE. Sequencer: Illumina HiSeq 2500. A second PCR of roughly 7 to 11 cycles was performed with a sample-barcoded 5' primer and a J-beta primer mix. TCRdb reprocessed the public reads (quality trimming at Q25 with fastp, clone calling with MiXCR) and kept in-frame beta chains. Duplicate CDR3 protein sequences are folded into a single record with the most common DNA and genes. In all, the sample holds 850,000 to 1,000,000 distinct CDR3 sequences, and roughly half of those were seen once. Together, the top ten hold over 20% of the sample. The sequencing sample was made of blood. These TCRs come from a woman aged 55-69 years in good health.

This rearrangement joins TRBV15 to TRBJ2-7, with 8 bases fitting TRBD1. The CDR3 spans 16 residues. After removal of 2 bases from V and 2 bases from J, the junction contained 8 bases not matched to a gene. CDR1 is LNHNV, CDR2 YYDKDF, per germline (reference sequence). The CDR3 protein is CATSRPPGTGTYEQYF. The CDR3, as DNA: TGTGCCACCAGCAGACCCCCAGGGACAGGTACCTACGAGCAGTACTTC.

The gene calls are TRBV7-2 and TRBJ2-2; no definite D call. CDR1 and CDR2 from the germline V gene are SGHTA and FQGNSA. Trimming cost V 5 bases and J 6 bases, with 13 bases left between them. This CDR3 has 14 amino acids. The CDR3 DNA reads TGTGCCAGCAGCCTCCTCACGACCCCCGGGGAGCTGTTTTTT. It translates to CASSLLTTPGELFF.

Ten or more counts support this clonotype. The V gene is TRBV5-1, the J gene TRBJ2-5, with 7 bases fitting TRBD2. In germline, CDR1 is SGHRS, CDR2 YFSETQ. After removal of 4 bases from V and 2 bases from J, the junction contained 11 bases not matched to a gene. The CDR3 contains 16 residues. The CDR3 reads CASSPSGTTEQETQYF. In DNA, the CDR3 is TGCGCCAGCAGCCCGTCCGGGACTACCGAACAAGAGACCCAGTACTTC.

Only a few counts were recorded for this clonotype. This chain connects TRBV11-2 to TRBJ2-6, with TRBD1 matching 7 bases. Germline-derived CDR1 and CDR2 are SGHAT and FQNNGV. With 0 bases clipped from V and 0 bases from J, the junction kept 17 bases outside the gene matches. CDR3 length equals 22 residues. The CDR3 spells CASSLDRGFFAPAGSGANVLTF. The CDR3 region has the DNA TGTGCCAGCAGCTTAGACAGGGGGTTTTTCGCCCCCGCGGGCTCTGGGGCCAACGTCCTGACTTTC.

In regard to this clonotype: Given a much more abundant clone one base away, this may be a read error. The rearrangement links TRBV9 to TRBJ2-2; D remains ambiguous. Germline-derived CDR1 and CDR2 are SGDLS and YYNGEE. The CDR3 is made up of 13 amino acids. The V end lost 3 bases, the J end lost 8 bases, and 11 bases lay between the germline ends. The CDR3: CASSGAYKGELFF. The CDR3 DNA follows: TGTGCCAGCAGCGGAGCTTACAAGGGGGAGCTGTTTTTT.